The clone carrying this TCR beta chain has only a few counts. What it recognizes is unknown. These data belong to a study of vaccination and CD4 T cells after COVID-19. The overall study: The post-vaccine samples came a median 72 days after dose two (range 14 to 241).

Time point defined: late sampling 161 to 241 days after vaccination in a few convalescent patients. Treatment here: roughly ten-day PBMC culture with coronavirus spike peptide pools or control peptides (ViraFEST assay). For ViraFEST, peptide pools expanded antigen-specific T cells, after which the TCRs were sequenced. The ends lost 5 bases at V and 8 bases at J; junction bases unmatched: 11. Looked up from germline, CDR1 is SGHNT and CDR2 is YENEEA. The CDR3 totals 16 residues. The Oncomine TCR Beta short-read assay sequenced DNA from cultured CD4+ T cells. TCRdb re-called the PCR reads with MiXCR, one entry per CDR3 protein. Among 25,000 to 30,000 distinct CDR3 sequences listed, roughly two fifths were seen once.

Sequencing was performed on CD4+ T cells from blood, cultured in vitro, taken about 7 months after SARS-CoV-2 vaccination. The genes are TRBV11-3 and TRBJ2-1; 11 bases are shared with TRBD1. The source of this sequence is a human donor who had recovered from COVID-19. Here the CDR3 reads CASSARTGGAFDEQFF. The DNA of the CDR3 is TGTGCCAGCAGCGCAAGGACAGGGGGCGCCTTCGATGAGCAGTTCTTC.